This T cell receptor (beta chain) was documented in a study of CD8 T cells in ankylosing spondylitis. Study-wide findings and caveats: Prior literature has documented some motif variants in synovial fluid and blood from reactive arthritis. Ankylosing spondylitis blood seemed to carry a telltale TCR beta motif made of eight or nine highly homologous variants. Clones linked to disease, bearing a CD8+ phenotype, were relatively rare in peripheral blood. Matched ankylosing spondylitis synovial fluid reportedly showed significant enrichment of disease-linked clones.

TCRdb called the 5' RACE reads again in MiXCR, with one record for every CDR3 protein. Seen here are around 770,000 distinct CDR3 sequences, around 20% observed once, and the top ten hold around 20%. Trimming took off 0 bases at V and 1 base at J, with 11 bases between the two ends. Germline loops: CDR1 SGHTA, CDR2 FQGTGA. The CDR3 is 16 amino acids. With regard to this clonotype: Antigen unknown.

The source is a male donor with ankylosing spondylitis. This chain links TRBV7-3 with TRBJ2-3; D may match TRBD1 or TRBD2 (5 bases each). Sequenced input: blood, either unsorted or a sorted T cell fraction (not recorded which). In DNA form, the CDR3 reads TGTGCCAGCAGCTTAACTGGGACGCGGGGCACAGATACGCAGTATTTT. This codes for CASSLTGTRGTDTQYF.